A single count supports the clone carrying this T cell receptor beta chain. Its target is unknown. This sample is part of a study of shared clonotypes between healthy human individuals. Overall study results and limits: A generally larger estimated richness was seen in naive subsets than in memory subsets.

Germline CDR1 and CDR2: SGHVS and FNYEAQ. This CDR3 contains 17 residues. The ends lost 2 bases at V and 1 base at J; junction bases unmatched: 9. The repertoire was sequenced with immunoSEQ multiplex PCR; TCRdb's copy has only in-frame clones and lacks some. The sample records millions of clones, around 93% being singletons. In the naive CD8 group, cells lacked CD45RO and were positively selected for CCR7, so terminally differentiated effector memory CD45RA+ cells were left out. Participating donors were healthy, HIV-negative adults free of recent acute infections or vaccinations. What was sequenced was naive CD8+ T cells from PBMCs. This clonotype was sampled from a man younger than 35 in good health. Some clones in this sample may be carry-over from other donors' samples. V usage is TRBV7-6 and J usage is TRBJ2-7; 9 positions match TRBD2. CDR3 nucleotide sequence: TGTGCCAGCAGCTTACAACATGGGACTAGCTTATCCTACGAGCAGTACTTC. This gives the protein CASSLQHGTSLSYEQYF.